A selection of T cell receptor beta chains follows, all from one sample in a study of metastatic and nonmetastatic thyroid tumors. TCRdb re-called clones from the PCR reads using MiXCR. The table has 20,000 to 30,000 clones, roughly an eighth seen once. The specimen was blood. These receptors all come from a female donor with papillary thyroid cancer or a benign thyroid nodule (not recorded which). Some clones in this sample may be carry-over from other donors' samples. Each CDR3 is given with its conserved first and last residue. D genes are given only for firm matches. Clone size appears in some rows only: once, few, many, or a class for an expanded clone.

J gene | clone size | D gene | V gene | CDR3 protein | CDR3 DNA
TRBJ1-2 | many | TRBD1 | TRBV7-8 | CASSLLMGTGGVRGGYTF | TGTGCCAGCAGCCTACTAATGGGGACAGGGGGCGTAAGAGGAGGCTACACCTTC
TRBJ1-3 | NA | NA | TRBV7-3 | CASSLSGGFGNTIYF | TGTGCCAGCAGCTTATCAGGAGGGTTCGGAAACACCATATATTTT
TRBJ2-5 | NA | NA | TRBV2 | CAGSETGPGSKETQYF | TGTGCCGGTAGTGAGACCGGACCAGGGAGTAAAGAGACCCAGTACTTC
TRBJ2-3 | few | NA | TRBV5-1 | CASRSGRRTDTQCF | TGCGCCAGCAGGTCGGGACGGCGGACAGATACGCAGTGTTTT
TRBJ2-1 | many | TRBD2 | TRBV9 | CASSTVAGSSYNEQFF | TGTGCCAGCAGCACCGTAGCGGGGAGCTCCTACAATGAGCAGTTCTTC
TRBJ2-1 | many | TRBD2 | TRBV7-3 | CASSSGGASYNEQFF | TGTGCCAGCAGCTCGGGAGGAGCCTCCTACAATGAGCAGTTCTTC
TRBJ1-6 | NA | NA | TRBV6-1 | CASASPGRGGPLHF | TGTGCCAGCGCCTCCCCGGGTCGAGGGGGACCCCTCCACTTT
TRBJ2-7 | NA | NA | TRBV19 | CASSMAGTMPYEQYF | TGTGCCAGTAGTATGGCAGGGACCATGCCCTACGAGCAGTACTTC
TRBJ2-7 | many | NA | TRBV20-1 | CSARGDQSYEQYF | TGCAGTGCTAGAGGGGACCAATCCTACGAGCAGTACTTC
TRBJ2-1 | many | TRBD2 | TRBV7-9 | CASTPAGATYNEQFF | TGTGCCAGCACCCCAGCGGGAGCCACCTACAATGAGCAGTTCTTC
TRBJ2-7 | many | NA | TRBV6-1 | CASRQTVPRAYEQYF | TGTGCCAGCAGACAGACAGTCCCCCGGGCCTACGAGCAGTACTTC
TRBJ1-6 | few | NA | TRBV6-1 | CASSEAMGGDPSPLHF | TGTGCCAGCAGTGAAGCTATGGGGGGGGACCCCTCACCCCTCCACTTT
TRBJ2-1 | many | NA | TRBV7-8 | CASSLARGTLSHYNEQFF | TGTGCCAGCAGCTTAGCTAGAGGGACCCTGTCCCATTACAATGAGCAGTTCTTC
TRBJ2-3 | many | NA | TRBV10-3 | CAISVSGSTDTQYF | TGTGCCATCAGTGTTAGCGGAAGCACAGATACGCAGTATTTT
TRBJ2-1 | many | TRBD2 | TRBV20-1 | CSACTGTSAYNEQFF | TGCAGTGCTTGCACCGGGACTAGCGCCTACAATGAGCAGTTCTTC
TRBJ1-1 | few | NA | TRBV6-5 | CASSSGQTNTEAFF | TGTGCCAGCAGTTCGGGGCAGACGAACACTGAAGCTTTCTTT
TRBJ1-2 | few | TRBD1 | TRBV28 | CASSKGGSTYGYTF | TGTGCCAGCAGTAAAGGGGGCAGTACCTATGGCTACACCTTC
TRBJ1-2 | many | NA | TRBV29-1 | CSVGEWDGFYGYTF | TGCAGCGTTGGGGAATGGGACGGATTCTATGGCTACACCTTC